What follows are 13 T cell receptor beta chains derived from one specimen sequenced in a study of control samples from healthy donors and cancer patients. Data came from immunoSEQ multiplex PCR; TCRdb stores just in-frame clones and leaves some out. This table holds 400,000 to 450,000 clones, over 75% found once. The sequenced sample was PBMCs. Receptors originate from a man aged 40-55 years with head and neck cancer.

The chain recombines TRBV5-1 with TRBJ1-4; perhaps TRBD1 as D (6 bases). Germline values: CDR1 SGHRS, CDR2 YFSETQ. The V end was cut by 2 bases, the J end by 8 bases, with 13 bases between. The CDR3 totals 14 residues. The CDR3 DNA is TGCGCCAGCAGCTTTTCGGGGGGCGAAGAAAAACTGTTTTTT. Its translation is CASSFSGGEEKLFF.

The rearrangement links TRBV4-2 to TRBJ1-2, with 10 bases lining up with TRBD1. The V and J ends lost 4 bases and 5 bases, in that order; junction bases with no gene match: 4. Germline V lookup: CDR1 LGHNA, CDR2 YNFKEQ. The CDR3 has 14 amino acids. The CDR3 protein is CASSPDRGLYGYTF. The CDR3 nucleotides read TGTGCCAGCAGCCCGGACAGGGGGTTATATGGCTACACCTTC.

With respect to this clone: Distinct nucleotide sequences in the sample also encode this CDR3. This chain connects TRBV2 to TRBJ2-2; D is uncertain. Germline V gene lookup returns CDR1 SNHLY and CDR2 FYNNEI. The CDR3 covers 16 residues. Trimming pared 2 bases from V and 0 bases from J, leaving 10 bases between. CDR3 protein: CASSESARSNTGELFF. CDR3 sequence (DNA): TGTGCCAGCAGTGAATCGGCACGGTCGAACACCGGGGAGCTGTTTTTT.

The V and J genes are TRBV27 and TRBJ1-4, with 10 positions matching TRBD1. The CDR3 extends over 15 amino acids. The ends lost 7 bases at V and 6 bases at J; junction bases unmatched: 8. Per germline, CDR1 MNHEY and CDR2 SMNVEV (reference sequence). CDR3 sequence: CASTEAGTGDEKLFF. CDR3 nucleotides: TGTGCCAGCACTGAAGCCGGGACAGGGGATGAAAAACTGTTTTTT.

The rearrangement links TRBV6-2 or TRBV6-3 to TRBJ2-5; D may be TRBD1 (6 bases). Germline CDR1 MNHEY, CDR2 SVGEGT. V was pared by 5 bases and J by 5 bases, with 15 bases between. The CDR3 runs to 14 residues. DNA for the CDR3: TGTGCCAGCAGTCTACAGGGTATCGGGGAGACCCAGTACTTC. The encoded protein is CASSLQGIGETQYF.

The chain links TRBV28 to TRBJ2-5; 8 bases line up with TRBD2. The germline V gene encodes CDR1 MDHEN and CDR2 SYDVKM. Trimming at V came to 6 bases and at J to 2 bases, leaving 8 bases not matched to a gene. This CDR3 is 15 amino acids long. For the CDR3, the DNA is TGTGCCAGCAGCCTCTACGCGGGAGGACAAGAGACCCAGTACTTC. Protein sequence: CASSLYAGGQETQYF.

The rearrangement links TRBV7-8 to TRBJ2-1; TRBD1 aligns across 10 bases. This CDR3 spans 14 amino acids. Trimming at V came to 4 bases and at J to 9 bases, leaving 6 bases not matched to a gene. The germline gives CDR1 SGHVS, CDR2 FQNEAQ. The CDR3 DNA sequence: TGTGCCAGCAGCTCGACAGGGGGCCGCAGTGAGCAGTTCTTC. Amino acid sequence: CASSSTGGRSEQFF.

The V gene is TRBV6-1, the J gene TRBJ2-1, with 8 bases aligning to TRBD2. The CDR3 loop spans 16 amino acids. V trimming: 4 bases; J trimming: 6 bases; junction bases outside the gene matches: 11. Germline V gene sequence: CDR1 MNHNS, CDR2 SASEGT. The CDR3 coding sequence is TGTGCCAGCAGTGCTCCCGGACGGGAGGGCCCCAATGAGCAGTTCTTC. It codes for CASSAPGREGPNEQFF.

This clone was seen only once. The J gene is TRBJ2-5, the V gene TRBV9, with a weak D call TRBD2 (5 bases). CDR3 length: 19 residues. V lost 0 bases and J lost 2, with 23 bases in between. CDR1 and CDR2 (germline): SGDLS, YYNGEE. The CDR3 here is CASSVDPFLGELEQETQYF. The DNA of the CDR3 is TGTGCCAGCAGCGTAGATCCCTTTCTTGGGGAGCTTGAACAAGAGACCCAGTACTTC. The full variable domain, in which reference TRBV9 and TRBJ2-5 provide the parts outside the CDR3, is DSGVTQTPKHLITATGQRVTLRCSPRSGDLSVYWYQQSLDQGLQFLIQYYNGEERAKGNILERFSAQQFPDLHSELNLSSLELGDSALYFCASSVDPFLGELEQETQYFGPGTRLLVL.

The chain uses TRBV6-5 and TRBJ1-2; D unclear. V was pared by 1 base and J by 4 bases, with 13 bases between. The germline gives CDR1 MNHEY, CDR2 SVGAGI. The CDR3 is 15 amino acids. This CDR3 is CASSYFPEYIYGYTF. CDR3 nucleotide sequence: TGTGCCAGCAGTTACTTTCCAGAATATATCTATGGCTACACCTTC.

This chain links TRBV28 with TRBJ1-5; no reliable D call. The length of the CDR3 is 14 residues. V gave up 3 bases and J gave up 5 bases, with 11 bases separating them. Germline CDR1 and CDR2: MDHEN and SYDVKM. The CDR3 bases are TGTGCCAGCAGTTTCATCGGGGAGGATCAGCCCCAGCATTTT. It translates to CASSFIGEDQPQHF.

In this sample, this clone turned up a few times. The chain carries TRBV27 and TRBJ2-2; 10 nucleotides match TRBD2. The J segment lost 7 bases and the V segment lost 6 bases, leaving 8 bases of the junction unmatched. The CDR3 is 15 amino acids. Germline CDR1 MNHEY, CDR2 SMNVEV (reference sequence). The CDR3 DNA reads TGTGCCAGCAGGCTGACTAGCGGGTTAAGCGGGGAGCTGTTTTTT. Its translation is CASRLTSGLSGELFF.

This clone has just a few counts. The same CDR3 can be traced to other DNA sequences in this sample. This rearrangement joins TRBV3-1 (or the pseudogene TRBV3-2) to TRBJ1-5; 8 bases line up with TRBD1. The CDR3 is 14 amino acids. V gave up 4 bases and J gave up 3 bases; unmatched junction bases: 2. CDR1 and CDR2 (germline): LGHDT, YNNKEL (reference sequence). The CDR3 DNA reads TGTGCCAGCAGCCGACAGGGGTCCAATCAGCCCCAGCATTTT. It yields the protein CASSRQGSNQPQHF.